These T cell receptor beta chains were read from a single sample in a study of shared clonotypes between healthy human individuals. TCRdb's copy holds only in-frame clones and misses some; the assay was immunoSEQ multiplex PCR. The data show about 2.1 million clones, just under 95% seen once. Sequenced sample: naive CD8+ T cells from PBMCs. Source of these receptors: a young man in good health. Some clones in this sample may be carry-over from other donors' samples. Each CDR3 is given with its conserved first and last residue. A D gene is named only where the DNA matches it firmly. Clone size, where shown, is once, few, many, or a class for clones that have expanded.

>TRBV29-1|.|TRBJ2-7|.
TGCAGCGTGCGGGACAACTCCTACGAGCAGTACTTC
CSVRDNSYEQYF
>TRBV27|.|TRBJ2-3|.
TGTGCCAGCAGTCCCTCACGGTTGGTAGCGACTACAGATACGCAGTATTTT
CASSPSRLVATTDTQYF
>TRBV7-2|.|TRBJ2-1|.
TGTGCCAGCAGCCCTAGGACTCGTAATGAGCAGTTCTTC
CASSPRTRNEQFF
>TRBV5-1|.|TRBJ2-7|TRBD1
TGCGCCAGCAGCTTGGCAGCGTTGGGACAGGGGTTGTACGAGCAGTACTTC
CASSLAALGQGLYEQYF
>TRBV29-1|.|TRBJ1-2|.
TGCAGCGTTGACTTGGGGGGCGCCTTAGGCTACACCTTC
CSVDLGGALGYTF
>TRBV2|.|TRBJ2-5|.
TGTGCCAGCAGGGGGGGTTGGGGACACCAAGAGACCCAGTACTTC
CASRGGWGHQETQYF
>TRBV4-1|.|TRBJ2-7|.
TGCGCCAGCAGCCAAGAGGGTCTCGGGGATCGGTCCTACGAGCAGTACTTC
CASSQEGLGDRSYEQYF
>TRBV27|.|TRBJ1-5|TRBD1
TGTGCCAGCGGCTCCCCTCGGACAGGTCCAGGCCAGCCCCAGCATTTT
CASGSPRTGPGQPQHF
>TRBV28|.|TRBJ1-3|.
TGTGCCAGCAGTTTTCCCCCCCCGACGGAGAGCTCTGGAAACACCATATATTTT
CASSFPPPTESSGNTIYF
>TRBV28|.|TRBJ2-1|TRBD2
TGTGCCAGCAGTCAAAAGCGGGAGGCAGCGGATGAGCAGTTCTTC
CASSQKREAADEQFF
>TRBV19|.|TRBJ2-2|TRBD1
TGTGCCAGTAGTATAGGGGGACAGGTCACCGGGGAGCTGTTTTTT
CASSIGGQVTGELFF
>TRBV28|.|TRBJ2-7|.
TGTGCCAGCAGTTTTATGACCGACGGAGGGAACGAGCAGTACTTC
CASSFMTDGGNEQYF
>TRBV28|.|TRBJ2-7|TRBD1
TGTGCCAGCAGTCTGGACAGGGTCTACGAGCAGTACTTC
CASSLDRVYEQYF
>TRBV4-3|.|TRBJ1-1|.
TGCGCCAGCAGCCAAGACTTAGTTGACACTTTAGGCACTGAAGCTTTCTTT
CASSQDLVDTLGTEAFF
>TRBV28|.|TRBJ2-3|TRBD1
TGTGCCAGCAGCTGGACAGGGATGCTGGAGGATACGCAGTATTTT
CASSWTGMLEDTQYF
>TRBV7-6|once|TRBJ1-2|.
TGTGCCAGCAGCCGGACGCTGGAGGGCCTCTTTGGCTACACCTTC
CASSRTLEGLFGYTF
>TRBV19|.|TRBJ2-7|TRBD2
TGTGCCAGTAGCACCCCGGGAGGGCCAACCTACGAGCAGTACTTC
CASSTPGGPTYEQYF
>TRBV27|once|TRBJ1-6|.
TGTGCCAGCAAATGGGGGGGTGGGAATTCACCCCTCCACTTT
CASKWGGGNSPLHF
>TRBV9|once|TRBJ2-2|.
TGTGCCAGCAGCGCCCAGGGGGGTAGGACCGGGGAGCTGTTTTTT
CASSAQGGRTGELFF
>TRBV11-2|.|TRBJ2-7|TRBD2
TGTGCCAGCAGTTTAGGGACTAGCGGGTCGTGGGAGCAGTACTTC
CASSLGTSGSWEQYF
>TRBV11-3|.|TRBJ1-4|TRBD1
TGTGCCAGCAGCTTACCCAGGGGGCCTGGTAATGAAAAACTGTTTTTT
CASSLPRGPGNEKLFF
>TRBV7-8|.|TRBJ2-5|.
TGTGCCAGCAGCCTCGGGGGACACCCCGAATCGGAGACCCAGTACTTC
CASSLGGHPESETQYF
>TRBV6-6|.|TRBJ2-7|.
TGTGCCAGCGCTAGTCTCGGCGAGCAGTACTTC
CASASLGEQYF